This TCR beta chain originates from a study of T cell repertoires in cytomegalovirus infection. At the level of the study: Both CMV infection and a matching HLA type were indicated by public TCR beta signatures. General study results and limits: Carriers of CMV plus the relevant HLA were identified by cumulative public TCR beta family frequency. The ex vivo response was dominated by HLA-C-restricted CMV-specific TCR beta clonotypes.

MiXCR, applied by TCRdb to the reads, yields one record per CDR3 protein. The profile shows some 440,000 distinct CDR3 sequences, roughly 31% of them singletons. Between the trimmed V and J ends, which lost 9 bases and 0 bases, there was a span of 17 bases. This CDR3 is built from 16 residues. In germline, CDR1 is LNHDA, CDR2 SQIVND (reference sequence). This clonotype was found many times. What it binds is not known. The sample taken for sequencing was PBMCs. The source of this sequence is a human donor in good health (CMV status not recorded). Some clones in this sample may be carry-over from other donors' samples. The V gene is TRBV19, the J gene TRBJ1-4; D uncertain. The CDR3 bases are TGTGCCAGCAGCGATATAAGGGATGCAACTAATGAAAAACTGTTTTTT. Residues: CASSDIRDATNEKLFF.